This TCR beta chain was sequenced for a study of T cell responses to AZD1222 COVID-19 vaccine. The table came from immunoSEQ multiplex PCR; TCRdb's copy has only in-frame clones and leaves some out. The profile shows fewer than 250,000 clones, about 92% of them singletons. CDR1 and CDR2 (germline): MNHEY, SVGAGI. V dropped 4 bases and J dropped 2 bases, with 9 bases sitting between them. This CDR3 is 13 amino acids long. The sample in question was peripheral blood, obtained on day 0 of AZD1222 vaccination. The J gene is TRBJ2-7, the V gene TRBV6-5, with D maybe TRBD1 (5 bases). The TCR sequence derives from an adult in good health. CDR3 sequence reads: CASSSGQTYEQYF. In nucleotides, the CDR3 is TGTGCCAGCAGTTCCGGACAAACCTACGAGCAGTACTTC.